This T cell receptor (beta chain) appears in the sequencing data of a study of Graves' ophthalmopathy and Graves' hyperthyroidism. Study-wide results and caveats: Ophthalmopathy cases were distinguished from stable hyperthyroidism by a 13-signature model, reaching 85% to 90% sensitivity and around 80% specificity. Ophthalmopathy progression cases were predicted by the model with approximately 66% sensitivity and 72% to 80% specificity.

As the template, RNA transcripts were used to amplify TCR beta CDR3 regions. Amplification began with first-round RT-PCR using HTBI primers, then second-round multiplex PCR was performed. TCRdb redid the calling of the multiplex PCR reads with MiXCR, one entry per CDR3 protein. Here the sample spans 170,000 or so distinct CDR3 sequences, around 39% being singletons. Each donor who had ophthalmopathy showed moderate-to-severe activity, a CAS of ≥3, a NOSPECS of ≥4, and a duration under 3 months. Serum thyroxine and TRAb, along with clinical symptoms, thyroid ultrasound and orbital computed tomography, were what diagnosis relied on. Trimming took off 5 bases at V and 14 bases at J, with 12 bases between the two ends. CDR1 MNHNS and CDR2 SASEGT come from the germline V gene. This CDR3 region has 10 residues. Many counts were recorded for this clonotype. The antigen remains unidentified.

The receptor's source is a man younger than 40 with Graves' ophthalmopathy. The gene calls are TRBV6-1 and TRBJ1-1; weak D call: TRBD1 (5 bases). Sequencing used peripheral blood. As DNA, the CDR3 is TGTGCCAGCAGTACCCAGGGTTCCTTCTTT. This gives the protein CASSTQGSFF.